One and the same sample provided the 11 T cell receptor beta chains below, sequenced in a study of blood T cell repertoires in COVID-19. Measured with immunoSEQ multiplex PCR; TCRdb has only the in-frame clones, and not every one. The sample lists more than 250,000 clones, about 85% seen once, with 3.6% in the top ten. The sequencing sample was made of peripheral blood. These receptors all stem from a man between 18 and 35 years old with active or convalescent COVID-19.

The chain couples TRBV10-3 to TRBJ1-2; tentatively, D is TRBD1 (5 bases). Germline loops: CDR1 ENHRY, CDR2 SYGVKD. The CDR3 length is 14 residues. The CDR3 is CATNIGREVYGYTF. DNA of the CDR3: TGTGCTACAAATATCGGCAGGGAAGTCTATGGCTACACCTTC.

V usage is TRBV6-5 and J usage is TRBJ1-5, with D perhaps matching TRBD1 (5 bases). The CDR3 totals 14 residues. Germline V lookup: CDR1 MNHEY, CDR2 SVGAGI. Trimming removed 2 bases from V and 9 bases from J, with 14 bases in between. CDR3 sequence reads: CASSYGQGAPPQHF. CDR3 bases: TGTGCCAGCAGTTACGGGCAGGGCGCCCCGCCCCAGCATTTT.

The gene calls are TRBV7-9 and TRBJ2-7, with D uncertain. This CDR3 is 13 amino acids long. V dropped 2 bases and J dropped 6 bases, with 11 bases sitting between them. The germline gives CDR1 SEHNR, CDR2 FQNEAQ (reference sequence). The CDR3 bases are TGTGCCAGCAGCTTATTTGCAGTGGCCGAGCAGTACTTC. It specifies CASSLFAVAEQYF.

The chain uses TRBV15 and TRBJ2-7; D may be TRBD1 (6 bases). The CDR3 has 19 amino acids. Germline loops: CDR1 LNHNV, CDR2 YYDKDF (reference sequence). Trimming cost V 0 bases and J 3 bases, with 24 bases left between them. This chain's CDR3 is CATSRDMAGAGERGYEQYF. CDR3 in DNA: TGTGCCACCAGCAGAGATATGGCAGGTGCAGGGGAGCGTGGCTACGAGCAGTACTTC.

This clone was detected once. The gene calls are TRBV11-3 and TRBJ2-3; TRBD2 might be the D (6 bases). This CDR3 spans 15 amino acids. The V gene lost 3 bases and the J gene lost 2 bases, with 12 bases spanning the gap. Germline CDR1 reads SGHNT; CDR2 reads YENEEA. CDR3 sequence (DNA): TGTGCCAGCAGCTTCGTGCGGGGAACCACAGATACGCAGTATTTT. It yields the protein CASSFVRGTTDTQYF.

The V and J genes are TRBV15 and TRBJ2-5; D unclear. Germline CDR1 is LNHNV and CDR2 is YYDKDF (reference sequence). V was cut by 4 bases and J by 1 base, with 10 bases left in between. This CDR3 spans 14 amino acids. The CDR3: CATSIGGSQETQYF. CDR3 in DNA: TGTGCCACCAGCATAGGCGGATCCCAAGAGACCCAGTACTTC.

This rearrangement joins TRBV19 to TRBJ2-5; a possible D gene is TRBD1 (5 bases). In germline, CDR1 is LNHDA, CDR2 SQIVND (reference sequence). CDR3 length: 13 amino acids. Trimming removed 6 bases from V and 6 bases from J, with 14 bases in between. Here the CDR3 DNA reads TGTGCCAGTAGAGGATACAGGTTGCAGACCCAGTACTTC. This translates into CASRGYRLQTQYF.

This chain connects TRBV7-8 to TRBJ2-5; 8 bases line up with TRBD2. The CDR3 is 14 amino acids. Trimming took 3 bases from V and 5 from J; bases not matched to a gene: 5. The germline gives CDR1 SGHVS, CDR2 FQNEAQ. CDR3 bases: TGTGCCAGCAGCTTGGGACTAGAATACGAGACCCAGTACTTC. This encodes CASSLGLEYETQYF.

The V and J genes are TRBV7-9 and TRBJ2-7, with D possibly matching TRBD2 (5 bases). The CDR3 runs 12 residues. CDR1 SEHNR and CDR2 FQNEAQ come from the germline V gene (reference sequence). Trimming removed 1 base at V and 10 bases at J, with 11 bases between. The CDR3 reads CASSLDLADQYF. Here the CDR3 DNA reads TGTGCCAGCAGCTTAGACCTAGCAGATCAGTACTTC. The whole variable domain, filled in from reference TRBV7-9 and TRBJ2-7, reads DTGVSQNPRHKITKRGQNVTFRCDPISEHNRLYWYRQTLGQGPEFLTYFQNEAQLEKSRLLSDRFSAERPKGSFSTLEIQRTEQGDSAMYLCASSLDLADQYFGPGTRLTVT.

This clone showed up just a few times. The chain carries TRBV12-3 or TRBV12-4 and TRBJ1-5, with D perhaps matching TRBD1 (5 bases). Trimming left V 3 bases short and J 14 bases short, with 14 bases between. The CDR3 spans 12 residues. The CDR3, as DNA: TGTGCCAGCAGTTTTATTGGGGGGAGCGAGCATTTT. Its protein product is CASSFIGGSEHF.

The V call is TRBV3-1 (or the pseudogene TRBV3-2), the J call TRBJ1-1, with unresolved D. The V end was cut by 0 bases, the J end by 7 bases, with 9 bases between. CDR1 is LGHDT, CDR2 YNNKEL, per germline (reference sequence). The CDR3 runs 13 residues. The CDR3 protein is CASSQDHGFEAFF. CDR3 nucleotide sequence: TGTGCCAGCAGCCAAGATCACGGGTTTGAAGCTTTCTTT.